This TCR beta chain derives from a study of T cells expressing NK-cell markers. TCRdb re-analyzed the 5' RACE reads; it lists each CDR3 protein once, without DNA. The sample includes about 160,000 distinct CDR3 sequences. The CDR3 spans 14 residues. Germline CDR1 SGHDT, CDR2 YYEEEE. The chain joins TRBV5-6 to TRBJ2-5; checking the TCRdb D call of TRBD2 is not possible without DNA. The TCR originated in a man between 18 and 69 years old in good health. Input material: blood T cells: a sorted CD56 or NKG2C T cell subset, CD4+ or CD8+ T cells, or bulk PBMC T cells (not recorded which). CDR3: CASSLGFGEETQYF. The variable domain in full, with the rest retrieved from reference TRBV5-6 and TRBJ2-5, is DAGVTQSPTHLIKTRGQQVTLRCSPKSGHDTVSWYQQALGQGPQFIFQYYEEEERQRGNFPDRFSGHQFPNYSSELNVNALLLGDSALYLCASSLGFGEETQYFGPGTRLLVL.